This T cell receptor (beta chain) was retrieved from a study of cytotoxic CD8 clonotypes in ibrutinib-treated CLL. Looking at the study overall: Over 10 relapsed/refractory, approximately 15 treatment-naive; 17 IGHV unmutated. Per sample, productive templates averaged 255,043 and productive rearrangements averaged approximately 100,000. Points from the study as a whole: Clonality went higher at ibrutinib response and then dropped back toward baseline at progression.

Notes on this clone: The antigen remains unidentified.

V was clipped by 1 base and J by 4 bases; unmatched bases: 4. The CDR3 spans 14 residues. Germline V gives CDR1 SGHDT, CDR2 YYEEEE. Researchers set a sequencing depth target of 1 in 200,000 to 1 in 1 million T cells. Profiling relied on immunoSEQ multiplex PCR, and the TCRdb table lists in-frame clones only, not all of them. The top ten hold roughly 6.3% of the sample, which has fewer than 400,000 clones, over 55% seen once. The receptor comes from a human donor with chronic lymphocytic leukemia. The genes are TRBV5-6 and TRBJ1-2; 7 bases fit TRBD1. Sequencing was performed on PBMCs, taken after 36 months of ibrutinib treatment. CDR3: CASSLSGTAYGYTF. As DNA, the CDR3 is TGTGCCAGCAGCTTGTCGGGGACAGCCTATGGCTACACCTTC. The entire variable domain, with the rest obtained from reference TRBV5-6 and TRBJ1-2, is as follows: DAGVTQSPTHLIKTRGQQVTLRCSPKSGHDTVSWYQQALGQGPQFIFQYYEEEERQRGNFPDRFSGHQFPNYSSELNVNALLLGDSALYLCASSLSGTAYGYTFGSGTRLTVV.